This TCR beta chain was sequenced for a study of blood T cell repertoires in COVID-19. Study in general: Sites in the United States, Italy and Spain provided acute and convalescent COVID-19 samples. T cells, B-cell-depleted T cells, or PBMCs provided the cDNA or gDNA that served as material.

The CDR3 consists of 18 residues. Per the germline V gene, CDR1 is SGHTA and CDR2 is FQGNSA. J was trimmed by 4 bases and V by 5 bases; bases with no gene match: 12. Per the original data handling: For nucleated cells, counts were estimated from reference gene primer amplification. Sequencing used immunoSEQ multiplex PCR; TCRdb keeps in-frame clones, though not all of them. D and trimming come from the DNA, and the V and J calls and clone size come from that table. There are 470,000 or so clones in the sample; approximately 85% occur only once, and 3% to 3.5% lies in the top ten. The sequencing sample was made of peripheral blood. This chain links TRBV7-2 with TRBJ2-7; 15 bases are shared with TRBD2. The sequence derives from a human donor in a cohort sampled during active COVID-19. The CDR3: CASSARTSGRGGGYEQYF. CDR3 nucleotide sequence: TGTGCCAGCAGCGCTCGGACTAGCGGGAGGGGAGGCGGTTACGAGCAGTACTTC.